In its sample, the clone carrying this T cell receptor beta chain was seen a few times. Its antigen is as yet unknown. Reverse transcription of all isolated RNA meant that expressed TCRB transcripts were sequenced. Libraries were prepared by immunoSEQ multiplex PCR; TCRdb keeps only in-frame clonotypes and omits some of them. This sample has 93,000 or so clones; approximately 30% occur once, and the top ten carry approximately 0.5%. The sample originates from a study of beta chain features in type 1 diabetes. General study results and limits: In every one of the four CD4+ subsets, TCRB CDR3s were moderately but significantly shorter in Type 1 diabetes patients. For cells with high TCR expression, cDNA sequencing could yield over-representation.

The CDR3 is 15 amino acids. Trimming took 5 bases from V and 0 from J, leaving 12 bases between them. Per germline, CDR1 SGHRS and CDR2 YFSETQ. The receptor's source is a woman under 30 with type 1 diabetes. The sequencing input was central memory CD4+ T cells from blood. The V gene is TRBV5-1, the J gene TRBJ1-3; D is possibly TRBD1 (6 bases). The CDR3 protein is CASSPGDLSGNTIYF. CDR3 DNA: TGCGCCAGCAGTCCAGGGGATCTCTCTGGAAACACCATATATTTT.